This T cell receptor beta chain was captured in a study of glioma-infiltrating T cells. This clonotype was counted a few times. The CDR3 is made up of 15 amino acids. CDR1 and CDR2 (germline): MDHEN, SYDVKM. The V and J ends lost 9 bases and 2 bases, in that order; junction bases with no gene match: 8. The iRepertoire nested amplicon-rescue multiplex PCR amplified TCR alpha and beta CDR3s from RNA. TCRdb processed the multiplex PCR reads anew with MiXCR; each CDR3 protein has one entry. The sample contains about 400,000 distinct CDR3 sequences, 41% of which appear only once. The gene calls are TRBV28 and TRBJ2-1; 9 nucleotides agree with TRBD1. The source material was glioma tissue, nonneoplastic brain tissue, or PBMCs (not recorded which). The receptor was derived from a human donor with low-grade glioma or glioblastoma, undergoing nonglioma brain surgery, or in good health (not recorded which). The CDR3 nucleotides are TGTGCCAGTTCACTTCGGACAGGGGCCTACAATGAGCAGTTCTTC. It yields the protein CASSLRTGAYNEQFF.